This TCR beta chain comes out of a study of blood T cell repertoires in COVID-19. The CDR3 length is 11 residues. Looked up from germline, CDR1 is MDHEN and CDR2 is SYDVKM. Trimming left V 6 bases short and J 5 bases short, with 7 bases between. This clone has only a few counts. Produced via immunoSEQ multiplex PCR; TCRdb's table is partial and in-frame only. Among about 190,000 clones listed, 82% were seen once. V usage is TRBV28 and J usage is TRBJ1-1; no reliable D call. The origin of this receptor is a woman at least 80 years old with active or convalescent COVID-19. Input material: peripheral blood. The CDR3 DNA is TGTGCCAGCAGGTCCAATACTGAAGCTTTCTTT. Amino acids: CASRSNTEAFF.